This T cell receptor (beta chain) was identified during a study of PD-1 blockade in classical Hodgkin lymphoma. Whole-study results and caveats: Those patients who began receiving nivolumab less than 1 year after ASCT had lower diversity, and they were excluded. By cycle point C4D1, TCR diversity had risen significantly in CD4+ cells (but not CD8+ cells). Complete responders possessed baseline diversity comparable to newly diagnosed patients.

This clone was found a few times. Its antigen is not known. Patients all relapsed after autologous stem cell transplantation, and there was variation in brentuximab vedotin exposure. Germline values: CDR1 MDHEN, CDR2 SYDVKM. The V end lost 4 bases, the J end lost 5 bases, and 17 bases lay between the germline ends. CDR3 size: 15 residues. Method: immunoSEQ multiplex PCR; TCRdb's copy keeps in-frame clones and lacks some. The data contain 40,000 or so clones, roughly nine tenths of them singletons. This TCR derives from a human donor with classical Hodgkin lymphoma. The chain combines TRBV28 with TRBJ1-2, with D perhaps TRBD1 (6 bases). The material was peripheral blood mononuclear cells (PBMCs), obtained before the second cycle of nivolumab. CDR3 sequence (DNA): TGTGCCAGCAGTTCGACCCAAGGACAGTATTATGGCTACACCTTC. Translating it yields CASSSTQGQYYGYTF.